This T cell receptor (beta chain) derives from a study of blood T cells in healthy people across ages. CDR3 length: 15 amino acids. Germline V CDR1 and CDR2: MNHEY, SMNVEV (reference sequence). V was trimmed by 5 bases and J by 0 bases, leaving 14 bases between them. The second PCR ran about 6 to 11 cycles with a sample-barcoded 5' primer and J-beta primers. There were at least 2.5 million CDR3-containing paired-end reads obtained from each sample. Each CDR3 protein is one row after TCRdb ran MiXCR on the 5' RACE reads. The sample holds about 770,000 distinct CDR3 sequences, 40% to 50% seen once. This clonotype was seen only a few times. There were healthy Caucasian individuals from Russia, aged about 6 to 100, serving as donors. Total RNA amounts of at least 6 micrograms were extracted per sample.

The origin of this receptor is a man aged 55 to 70 in good health. Sequenced material: blood. The chain couples TRBV27 to TRBJ2-7; D unresolved. The CDR3 DNA reads TGTGCCAGCAGTCCCGACGCCGTTCCCTCCTACGAGCAGTACTTC. It translates to CASSPDAVPSYEQYF.